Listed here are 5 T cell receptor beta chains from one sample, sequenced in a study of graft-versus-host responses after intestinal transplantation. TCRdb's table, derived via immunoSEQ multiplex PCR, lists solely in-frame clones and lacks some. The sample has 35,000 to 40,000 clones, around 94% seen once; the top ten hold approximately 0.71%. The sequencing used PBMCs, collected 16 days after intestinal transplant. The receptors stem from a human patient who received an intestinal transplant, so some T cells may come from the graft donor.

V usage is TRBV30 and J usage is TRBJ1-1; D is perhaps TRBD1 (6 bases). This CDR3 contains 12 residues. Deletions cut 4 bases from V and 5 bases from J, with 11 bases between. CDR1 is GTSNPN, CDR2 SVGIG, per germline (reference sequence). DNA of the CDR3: TGTGCCTGGATCCCAGGGGTGACTGAAGCTTTCTTT. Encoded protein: CAWIPGVTEAFF.

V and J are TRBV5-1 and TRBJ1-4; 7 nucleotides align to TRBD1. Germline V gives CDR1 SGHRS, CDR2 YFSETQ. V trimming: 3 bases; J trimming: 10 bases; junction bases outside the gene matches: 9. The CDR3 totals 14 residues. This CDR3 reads CASSSEDRDGKLFF. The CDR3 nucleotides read TGCGCCAGCAGCTCGGAAGACAGGGATGGAAAACTGTTTTTT.

The CDR3 loop reads CSVDIEAFF. In DNA, the CDR3 is TGCAGCGTAGACATTGAAGCTTTCTTT. The rearrangement joins TRBV29-1 to TRBJ1-1; D not certain. Germline CDR1 reads SQVTM; CDR2 reads ANQGSEA. Deletions cut 6 bases from V and 7 bases from J, with 6 bases between. This CDR3 is 9 amino acids long.

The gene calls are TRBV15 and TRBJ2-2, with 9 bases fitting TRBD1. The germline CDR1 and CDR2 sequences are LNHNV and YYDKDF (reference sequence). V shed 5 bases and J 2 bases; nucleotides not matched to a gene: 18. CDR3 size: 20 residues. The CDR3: CATSGWTGAKVGKNTGELFF. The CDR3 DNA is TGTGCCACCAGCGGTTGGACAGGGGCGAAAGTGGGCAAAAACACCGGGGAGCTGTTTTTT.

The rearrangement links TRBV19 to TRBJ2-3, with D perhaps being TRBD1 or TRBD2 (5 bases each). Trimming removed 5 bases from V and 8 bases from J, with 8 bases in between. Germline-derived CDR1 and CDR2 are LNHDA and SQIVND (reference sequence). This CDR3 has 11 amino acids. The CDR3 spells CASSQGATQYF. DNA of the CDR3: TGTGCCAGTAGTCAGGGAGCTACGCAGTATTTT.